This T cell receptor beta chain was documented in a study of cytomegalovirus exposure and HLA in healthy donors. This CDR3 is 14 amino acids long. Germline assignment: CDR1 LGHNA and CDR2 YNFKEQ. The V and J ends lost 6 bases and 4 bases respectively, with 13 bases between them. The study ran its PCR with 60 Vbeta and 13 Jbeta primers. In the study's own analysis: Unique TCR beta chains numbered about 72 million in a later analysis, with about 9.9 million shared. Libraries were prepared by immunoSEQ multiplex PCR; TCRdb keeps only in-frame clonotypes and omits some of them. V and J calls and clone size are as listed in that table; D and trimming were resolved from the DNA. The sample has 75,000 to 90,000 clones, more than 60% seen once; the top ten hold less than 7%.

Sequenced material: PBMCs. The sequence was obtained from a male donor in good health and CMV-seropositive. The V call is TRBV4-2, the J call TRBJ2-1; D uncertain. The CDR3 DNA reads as TGTGCCAGCAGGACGACGACTGTGTACAATGAGCAGTTCTTC. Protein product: CASRTTTVYNEQFF.